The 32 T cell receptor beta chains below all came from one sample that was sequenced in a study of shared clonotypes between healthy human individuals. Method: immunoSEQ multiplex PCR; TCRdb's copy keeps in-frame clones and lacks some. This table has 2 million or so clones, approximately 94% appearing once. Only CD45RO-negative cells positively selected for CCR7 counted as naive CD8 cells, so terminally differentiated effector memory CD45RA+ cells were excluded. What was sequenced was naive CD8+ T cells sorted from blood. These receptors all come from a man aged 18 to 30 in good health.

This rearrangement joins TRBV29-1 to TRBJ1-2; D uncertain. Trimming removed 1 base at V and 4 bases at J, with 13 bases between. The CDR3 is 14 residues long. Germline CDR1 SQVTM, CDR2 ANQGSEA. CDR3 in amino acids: CSVEAVDGPYGYTF. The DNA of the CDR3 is TGCAGCGTTGAAGCGGTAGACGGCCCCTATGGCTACACCTTC.

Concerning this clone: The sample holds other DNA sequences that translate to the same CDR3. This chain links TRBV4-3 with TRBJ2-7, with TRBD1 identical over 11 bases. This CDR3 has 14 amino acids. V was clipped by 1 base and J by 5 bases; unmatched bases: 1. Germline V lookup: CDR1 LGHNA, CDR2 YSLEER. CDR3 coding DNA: TGCGCCAGCAGCCAAGGGACAGGGGGCGACGAGCAGTACTTC. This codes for CASSQGTGGDEQYF.

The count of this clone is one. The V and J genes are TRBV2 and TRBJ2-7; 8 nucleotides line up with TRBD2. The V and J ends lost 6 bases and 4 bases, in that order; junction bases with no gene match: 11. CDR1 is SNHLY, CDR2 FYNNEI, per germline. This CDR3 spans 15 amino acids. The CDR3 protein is CASRFDGGAFYEQYF. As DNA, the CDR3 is TGTGCCAGCAGGTTCGACGGGGGGGCGTTTTACGAGCAGTACTTC.

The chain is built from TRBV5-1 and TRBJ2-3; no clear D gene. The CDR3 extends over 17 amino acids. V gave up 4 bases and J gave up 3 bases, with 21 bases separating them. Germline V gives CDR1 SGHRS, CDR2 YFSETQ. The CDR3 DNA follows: TGCGCCAGCAGCCGGACCCAGAGTGGGATGGTTACAGATACGCAGTATTTT. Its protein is CASSRTQSGMVTDTQYF.

CDR3 in amino acids: CASSLAQGNSPLHF. CDR3 DNA: TGTGCCAGCAGCTTAGCACAGGGCAATTCACCCCTCCACTTT. This chain links TRBV7-9 with TRBJ1-6; maybe TRBD1 (6 bases). V was trimmed by 0 bases and J by 7 bases, leaving 7 bases between them. CDR1 and CDR2 (germline): SEHNR, FQNEAQ (reference sequence). The CDR3 length is 14 residues.

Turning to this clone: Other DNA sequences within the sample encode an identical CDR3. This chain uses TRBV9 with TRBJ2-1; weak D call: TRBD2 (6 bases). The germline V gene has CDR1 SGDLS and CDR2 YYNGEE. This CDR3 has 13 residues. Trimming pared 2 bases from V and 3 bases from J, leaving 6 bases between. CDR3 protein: CASSVGSYNEQFF. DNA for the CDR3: TGTGCCAGCAGCGTCGGGAGCTACAATGAGCAGTTCTTC.

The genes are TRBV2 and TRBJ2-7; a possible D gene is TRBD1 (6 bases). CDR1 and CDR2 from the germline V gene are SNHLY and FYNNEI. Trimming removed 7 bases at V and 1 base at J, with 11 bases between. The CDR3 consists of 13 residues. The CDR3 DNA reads TGTGCCAGCAAACGACAGGAATCCTACGAGCAGTACTTC. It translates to CASKRQESYEQYF.

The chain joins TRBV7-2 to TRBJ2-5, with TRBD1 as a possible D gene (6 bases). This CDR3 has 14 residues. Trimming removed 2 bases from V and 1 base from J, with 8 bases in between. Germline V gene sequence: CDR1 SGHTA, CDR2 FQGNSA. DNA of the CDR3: TGTGCCAGCAGCTTATCCAGGGGCCAAGAGACCCAGTACTTC. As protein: CASSLSRGQETQYF.

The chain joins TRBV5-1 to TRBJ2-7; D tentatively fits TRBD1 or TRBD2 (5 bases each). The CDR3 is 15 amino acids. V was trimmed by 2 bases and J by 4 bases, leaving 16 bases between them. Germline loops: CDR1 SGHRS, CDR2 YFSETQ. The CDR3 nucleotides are TGCGCCAGCAGCTTATTCGGGACCTGGGATTACGAGCAGTACTTC. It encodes CASSLFGTWDYEQYF.

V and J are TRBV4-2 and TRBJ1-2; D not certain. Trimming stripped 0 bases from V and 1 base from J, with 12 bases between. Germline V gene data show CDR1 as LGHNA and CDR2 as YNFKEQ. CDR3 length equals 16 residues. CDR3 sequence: CASSQDLSDGNYGYTF. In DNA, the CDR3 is TGTGCCAGCAGCCAAGATCTTTCTGACGGTAACTATGGCTACACCTTC.

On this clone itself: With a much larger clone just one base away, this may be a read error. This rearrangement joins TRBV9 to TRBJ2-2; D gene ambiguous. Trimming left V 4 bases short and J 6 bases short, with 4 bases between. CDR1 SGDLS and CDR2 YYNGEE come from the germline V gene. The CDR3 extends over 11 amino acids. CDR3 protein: CASSSPGELFF. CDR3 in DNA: TGTGCCAGCAGCTCCCCCGGGGAGCTGTTTTTT.

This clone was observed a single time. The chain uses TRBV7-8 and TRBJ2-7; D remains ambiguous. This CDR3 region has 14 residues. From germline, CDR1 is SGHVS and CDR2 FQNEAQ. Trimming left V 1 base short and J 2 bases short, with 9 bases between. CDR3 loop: CASSLGGRTYEQYF. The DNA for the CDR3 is TGTGCCAGCAGCTTAGGAGGCAGAACCTACGAGCAGTACTTC.

This CDR3 is CASSPTFFSEQFF. The CDR3 DNA sequence: TGTGCCAGCAGTCCTACTTTCTTTAGTGAGCAGTTCTTC. J is TRBJ2-1 and V is TRBV5-6; D gene ambiguous. V was cut by 5 bases and J by 9 bases, with 15 bases left in between. The germline V gene encodes CDR1 SGHDT and CDR2 YYEEEE. CDR3 length: 13 residues.

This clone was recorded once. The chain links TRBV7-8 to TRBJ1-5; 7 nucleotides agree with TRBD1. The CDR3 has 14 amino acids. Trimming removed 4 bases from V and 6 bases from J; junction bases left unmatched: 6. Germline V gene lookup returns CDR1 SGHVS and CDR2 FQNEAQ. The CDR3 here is CASSSGQDRQPQHF. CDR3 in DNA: TGTGCCAGCAGCTCTGGACAGGACCGTCAGCCCCAGCATTTT.

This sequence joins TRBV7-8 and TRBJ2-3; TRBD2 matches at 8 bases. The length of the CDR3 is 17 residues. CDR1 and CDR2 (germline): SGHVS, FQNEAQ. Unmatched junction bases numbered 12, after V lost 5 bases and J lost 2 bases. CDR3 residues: CASSQLALAELTDTQYF. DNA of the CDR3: TGTGCCAGCAGCCAATTAGCACTAGCGGAGCTCACAGATACGCAGTATTTT.

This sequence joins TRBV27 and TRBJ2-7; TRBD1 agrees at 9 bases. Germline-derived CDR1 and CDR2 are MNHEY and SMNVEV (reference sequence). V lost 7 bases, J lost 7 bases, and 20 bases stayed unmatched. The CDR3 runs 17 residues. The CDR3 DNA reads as TGTGCCAGCAAACCCCTAGCCCCACAGGGGGCGTGGGATGAGCAGTACTTC. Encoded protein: CASKPLAPQGAWDEQYF.

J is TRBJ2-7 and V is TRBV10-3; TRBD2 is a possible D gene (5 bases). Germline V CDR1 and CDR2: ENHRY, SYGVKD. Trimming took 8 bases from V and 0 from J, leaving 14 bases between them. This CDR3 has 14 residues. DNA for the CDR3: TGTGCCATCTCTCGAGCGGACGTCTCCTACGAGCAGTACTTC. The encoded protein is CAISRADVSYEQYF.

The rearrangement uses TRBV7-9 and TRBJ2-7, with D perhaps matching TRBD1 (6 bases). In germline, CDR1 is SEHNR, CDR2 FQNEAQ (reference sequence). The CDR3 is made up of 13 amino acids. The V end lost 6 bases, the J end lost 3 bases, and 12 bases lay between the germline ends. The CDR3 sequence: CASSITDSYEQYF. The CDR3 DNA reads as TGTGCCAGCAGTATCACGGACAGCTACGAGCAGTACTTC.

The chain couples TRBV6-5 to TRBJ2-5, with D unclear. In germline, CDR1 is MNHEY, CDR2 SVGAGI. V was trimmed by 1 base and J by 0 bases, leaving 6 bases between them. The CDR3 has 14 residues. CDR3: CASSYLGNQETQYF. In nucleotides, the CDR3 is TGTGCCAGCAGTTACTTGGGGAACCAAGAGACCCAGTACTTC.

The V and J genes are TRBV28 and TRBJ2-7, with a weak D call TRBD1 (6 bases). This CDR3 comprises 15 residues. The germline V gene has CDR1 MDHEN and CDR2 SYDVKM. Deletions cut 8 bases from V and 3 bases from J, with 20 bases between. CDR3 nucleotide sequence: TGTGCCAGCGAATCGAACCGGGACATAGGCTACGAGCAGTACTTC. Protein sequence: CASESNRDIGYEQYF.

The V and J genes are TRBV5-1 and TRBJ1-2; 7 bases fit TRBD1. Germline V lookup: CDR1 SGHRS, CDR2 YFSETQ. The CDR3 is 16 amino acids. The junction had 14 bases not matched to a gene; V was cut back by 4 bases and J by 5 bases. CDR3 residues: CASSPTSTGLVYGYTF. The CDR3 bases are TGCGCCAGCAGCCCTACATCGACAGGGTTGGTTTATGGCTACACCTTC.

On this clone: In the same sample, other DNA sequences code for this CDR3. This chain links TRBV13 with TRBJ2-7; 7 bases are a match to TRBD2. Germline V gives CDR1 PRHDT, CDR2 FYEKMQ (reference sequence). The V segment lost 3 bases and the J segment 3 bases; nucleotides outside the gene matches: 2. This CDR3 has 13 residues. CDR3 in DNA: TGTGCCAGCAGCTTGAGCGGGAACTACGAGCAGTACTTC. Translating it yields CASSLSGNYEQYF.

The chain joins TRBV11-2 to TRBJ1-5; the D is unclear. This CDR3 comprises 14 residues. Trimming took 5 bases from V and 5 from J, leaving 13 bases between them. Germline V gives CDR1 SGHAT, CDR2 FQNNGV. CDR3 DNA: TGTGCCAGCAGCCACCTATCAGGAGATCAGCCCCAGCATTTT. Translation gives CASSHLSGDQPQHF.

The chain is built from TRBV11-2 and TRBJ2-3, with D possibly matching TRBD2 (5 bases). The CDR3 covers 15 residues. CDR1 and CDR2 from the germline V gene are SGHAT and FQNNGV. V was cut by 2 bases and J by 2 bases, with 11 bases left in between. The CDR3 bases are TGTGCCAGCAGCTTAAGCGGAGAAATCACAGATACGCAGTATTTT. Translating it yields CASSLSGEITDTQYF.

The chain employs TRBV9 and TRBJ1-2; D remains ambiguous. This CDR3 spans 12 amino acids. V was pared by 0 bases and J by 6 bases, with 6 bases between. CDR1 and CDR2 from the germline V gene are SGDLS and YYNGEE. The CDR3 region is CASSVGFDGYTF. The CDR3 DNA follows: TGTGCCAGCAGCGTAGGATTTGATGGCTACACCTTC.

The DNA of the CDR3 is TGTGCCAGCACCGCGACAGGGCTGAACACTGAAGCTTTCTTT. Translation gives CASTATGLNTEAFF. The J gene is TRBJ1-1, the V gene TRBV6-6; 7 bases match TRBD1. The germline gives CDR1 MNHNY, CDR2 SVGAGI (reference sequence). CDR3 length: 14 amino acids. Trimming cost V 7 bases and J 0 bases; bases outside gene matches: 5.

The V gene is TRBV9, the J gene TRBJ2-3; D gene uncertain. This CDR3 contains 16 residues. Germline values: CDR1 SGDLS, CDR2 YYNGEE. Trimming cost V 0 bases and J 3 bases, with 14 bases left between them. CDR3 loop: CASSVESGLSTDTQYF. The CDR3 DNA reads TGTGCCAGCAGCGTAGAATCAGGTCTAAGTACAGATACGCAGTATTTT. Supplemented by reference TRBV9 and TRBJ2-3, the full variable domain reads DSGVTQTPKHLITATGQRVTLRCSPRSGDLSVYWYQQSLDQGLQFLIQYYNGEERAKGNILERFSAQQFPDLHSELNLSSLELGDSALYFCASSVESGLSTDTQYFGPGTRLTVL.

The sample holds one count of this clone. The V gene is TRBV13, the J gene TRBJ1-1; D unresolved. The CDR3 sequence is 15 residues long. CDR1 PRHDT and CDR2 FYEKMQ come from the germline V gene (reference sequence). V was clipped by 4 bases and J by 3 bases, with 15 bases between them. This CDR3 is CASSSLRERDTEAFF. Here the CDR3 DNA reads TGTGCCAGCAGCTCGCTAAGGGAGAGAGACACTGAAGCTTTCTTT.

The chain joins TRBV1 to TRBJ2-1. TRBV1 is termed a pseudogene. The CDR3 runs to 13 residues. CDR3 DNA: TGCACCAGCAGCCAACTCCTCAGAGATGAGCAGTTCTTC. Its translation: CTSSQLLRDEQFF.

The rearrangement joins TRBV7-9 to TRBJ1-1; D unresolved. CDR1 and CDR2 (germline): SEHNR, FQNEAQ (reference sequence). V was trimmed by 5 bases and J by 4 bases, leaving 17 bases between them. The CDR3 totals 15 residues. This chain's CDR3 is CASSQRSAEATEAFF. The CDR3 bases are TGTGCCAGCAGCCAACGTAGTGCTGAAGCCACTGAAGCTTTCTTT.

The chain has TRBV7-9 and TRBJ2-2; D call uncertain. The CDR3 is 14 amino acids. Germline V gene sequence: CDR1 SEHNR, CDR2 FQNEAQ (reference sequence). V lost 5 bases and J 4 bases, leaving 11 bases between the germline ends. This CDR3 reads CASSQLDRTGELFF. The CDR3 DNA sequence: TGTGCCAGCAGCCAACTGGACCGCACCGGGGAGCTGTTTTTT.

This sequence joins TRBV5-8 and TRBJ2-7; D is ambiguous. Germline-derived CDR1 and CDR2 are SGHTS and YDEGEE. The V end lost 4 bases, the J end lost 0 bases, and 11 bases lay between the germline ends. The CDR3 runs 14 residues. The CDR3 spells CASSPLKGSYEQYF. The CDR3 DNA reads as TGTGCCAGCAGCCCACTAAAGGGCTCCTACGAGCAGTACTTC. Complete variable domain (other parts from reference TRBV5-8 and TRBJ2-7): EAGVTQSPTHLIKTRGQQATLRCSPISGHTSVYWYQQALGLGLQFLLWYDEGEERNRGNFPPRFSGRQFPNYSSELNVNALELEDSALYLCASSPLKGSYEQYFGPGTRLTVT.